This TCR beta chain stems from a study of cytomegalovirus exposure and HLA in healthy donors. General study points: Roughly uniform sequencing depth across donors was assumed, possibly incorrectly. There were several of the most significant clusters that appeared linked to common viral pathogens in a later analysis.

From germline, CDR1 is SGHNT and CDR2 YYREEE (reference sequence). The junction had 2 bases not matched to a gene; V was cut back by 0 bases and J by 6 bases. CDR3 length equals 15 residues. PCR was performed using 60 Vbeta and 13 Jbeta primers. TCRdb keeps only in-frame clones here, not all; method: immunoSEQ multiplex PCR. The table lists about 250,000 clones, about 85% of them singletons. On this clone: Its antigen is still unknown.

The origin of this receptor is a girl aged 2-15 years in good health and CMV-seronegative. Sequenced input: PBMCs. The rearrangement uses TRBV5-4 and TRBJ2-2; 10 nucleotides align to TRBD2. CDR3 region: CASSLASGRPGELFF. CDR3 DNA: TGTGCCAGCAGCTTGGCTAGCGGGAGACCCGGGGAGCTGTTTTTT.